This T cell receptor (beta chain) was obtained from a study of spatial heterogeneity in lung cancer (dated 2019 in TCRdb). Concerning the study at large: More beta-chain than alpha-chain transcripts were consistently detected, likely reflecting higher beta-chain transcript abundance. TCR alpha and beta repertoires were quantitatively compared across multiple tumor regions, matched nontumor lung and blood in non-small cell lung cancer. In the raw uncorrected reads, each unique combination of TCR and UMI appeared on average more than ten times. Nonsynonymous mutation counts, determined by whole-exome sequencing of tumor tissue, were related to TCR repertoire features. Both alpha and beta chains were TCR-sequenced in samples taken at surgery, namely 220 tumor regions, around 70 matched nontumor lung samples and a few dozen PBMC samples. Beyond this particular receptor, the publication reports: Additional single-cell paired TCR alpha and beta sequencing was considered necessary to confirm, at a functional level, the hypothesis that regional TCRs recognize regional mutations. Ubiquitous expanded tumor TCRs were found in blood more often at tumor resection than at routine follow-up.

Receptor amplification or capture employed 5' RACE. Sequencing took place on a NextSeq 500. The TCR library protocol attached a unique molecular identifier to each TCR cDNA molecule to allow correction of PCR and sequencing errors. In the authors' own workflow: Decombinator tools were used for TCR identification, UMI-based error correction and CDR3 extraction. TCRs above a frequency of 2 per 1,000, corresponding to the top 1% of the tumor frequency distribution, were defined as expanded. Each repertoire was subsampled 100 times to 5,000 TCRs, after which Renyi diversity was computed with the R vegan package. CDR3 similarity networks were constructed using string-kernel similarity of amino acid triplets, with links drawn between CDR3s whose pairwise similarity was above 0.82. In TCRdb, the public reads were trimmed at Q25 with fastp and aligned with MiXCR, with productive beta chains retained. Each CDR3 protein gets just one entry, which takes the most common genes and DNA from the rows behind it. TCRdb's processing, not the authors' own work, is the source of the V and J calls. This sample lists more than 30,000 distinct CDR3 sequences; more than 4.5% were detected once. Of the sample, more than 20% falls within the top ten clones.

This clonotype was picked up many times. Its antigen is unknown. No base-level quality is on record; no much larger clone is a single base apart. CDR3 length: 12 amino acids, cysteine to phenylalanine. The sequence is cut down to CDR3 DNA, 36 bases in frame from base 1. The germline V gene yields LGHNT for CDR1 and FRNRAP for CDR2. Trimming costs V 0 bases and J 5 bases, and their ends lie 5 bases apart. The time point tag for this specimen amounts to: sample taken at primary tumor resection. The donors were approximately 70 patients from the lung TRACERx cohort who had early-stage, untreated non-small cell lung cancer. For TCR sequencing, whole RNA was extracted from tumor and nontumor lung tissue, or from cryopreserved PBMC samples, and no cell sorting was done. Patients were selected for TCR sequencing only if sufficient RNA was available from at least two tumor regions.

The rearranged segments are TRBV12-5 and TRBJ2-7, with the D gene call left open. The receptor was derived from a female donor with early-stage non-small cell lung cancer. The sequences come from PBMCs, collected at surgery. CDR3 reads: CASGLVIDEQYF. The base sequence is TGTGCTAGTGGTTTGGTAATTGACGAGCAGTACTTC.